These 9 T cell receptor beta chains originate from one sample sequenced in a study of shared clonotypes between healthy human individuals. Only in-frame clones appear in the TCRdb table, and some are missing; sequencing was by immunoSEQ multiplex PCR. The top ten hold 0.1% to 0.15% of the sample, which has approximately 2.4 million clones, almost 96% seen once. Sequencing was done on a sample of naive CD4+ T cells sorted from blood. Subset described: CD45RA+ positively selected. Receptors were obtained from a man aged 18 to 35 in good health.

This clone was seen a single time. The sample holds other DNA sequences that translate to the same CDR3. The rearrangement joins TRBV6-5 to TRBJ2-7; 10 positions agree with TRBD2. Germline V gives CDR1 MNHEY, CDR2 SVGAGI. This CDR3 is built from 14 residues. V was clipped by 4 bases and J by 0 bases; unmatched bases: 0. The CDR3 region is CASSSSGGSYEQYF. The CDR3, as DNA: TGTGCCAGCAGTTCTAGCGGGGGCTCCTACGAGCAGTACTTC.

The rearrangement joins TRBV5-6 to TRBJ1-2; 7 positions match TRBD1. J lost 8 bases, V lost 4 bases, and 11 bases had no gene match. The CDR3 runs to 14 residues. Germline assignment: CDR1 SGHDT and CDR2 YYEEEE. CDR3 loop: CASSQGGQMLGYTF. CDR3 sequence (DNA): TGTGCCAGCAGCCAAGGGGGACAGATGCTCGGCTACACCTTC.

This chain uses TRBV7-9 with TRBJ1-6, with a possible D match to TRBD1 (6 bases). CDR3 size: 15 residues. Germline V gene sequence: CDR1 SEHNR, CDR2 FQNEAQ (reference sequence). Trimming left V 6 bases short and J 7 bases short, with 16 bases between. The CDR3 loop is CASSLQGVANSPLHF. Here the CDR3 DNA reads TGTGCCAGCAGTTTACAGGGCGTAGCAAATTCACCCCTCCACTTT.

The V gene is TRBV23-1, the J gene TRBJ2-7; 9 bases fit TRBD2. TRBV23-1 is given ORF status, its function remaining uncertain. The CDR3 has 16 residues. The J segment lost 2 bases and the V segment lost 1 base, leaving 6 bases of the junction unmatched. The CDR3 DNA reads as TGCGCCAGCAGTCAATTCGAGCGGGAGGCAACCTACGAGCAGTACTTC. Protein: CASSQFEREATYEQYF.

V and J are TRBV6-1 and TRBJ1-5; D not certain. V lost 7 bases, J lost 0 bases, and 4 bases lay in between. Per the germline V gene, CDR1 is MNHNS and CDR2 is SASEGT. The CDR3 has 12 residues. For the CDR3, the DNA is TGTGCCAGCAAATTTAGCAATCAGCCCCAGCATTTT. Its protein product is CASKFSNQPQHF.

The V call is TRBV29-1, the J call TRBJ2-5, with TRBD1 matching over 9 bases. The trim removed 8 bases at V and 1 base at J, leaving 11 bases unmatched. Germline V gene data show CDR1 as SQVTM and CDR2 as ANQGSEA. This CDR3 is 15 amino acids long. The CDR3 DNA is TGCAGCCAGAAGAGGGGACAGGGTAGCCAAGAGACCCAGTACTTC. It yields the protein CSQKRGQGSQETQYF.

This chain uses TRBV5-1 with TRBJ2-2; D unresolved. The V gene lost 2 bases and the J gene lost 2 bases, with 7 bases spanning the gap. CDR1 is SGHRS and CDR2 is YFSETQ in the germline V gene. This CDR3 comprises 14 residues. CDR3 nucleotides: TGCGCCAGCAGCTTACGGTACAACACCGGGGAGCTGTTTTTT. Its translation is CASSLRYNTGELFF.

This chain joins TRBV14 and TRBJ2-3; 8 nucleotides align to TRBD2. Germline CDR1 reads SGHDN; CDR2 reads FVKESK. The CDR3 totals 17 residues. Unmatched junction bases numbered 5, after V lost 0 bases and J lost 0 bases. The chain's CDR3 is CASSQDWTGGSTDTQYF. CDR3 DNA sequence: TGTGCCAGCAGCCAAGATTGGACGGGAGGGAGCACAGATACGCAGTATTTT.

The CDR3 region has the DNA TGTGCCAGCAGCTTAGTAGGGGTGGCTAGCTCCTACGAGCAGTACTTC. Protein product: CASSLVGVASSYEQYF. The rearrangement uses TRBV5-6 and TRBJ2-7; the D gene is possibly TRBD1 (5 bases). The V gene's germline CDR1 is SGHDT and CDR2 YYEEEE. Trimming took 2 bases from V and 0 from J, leaving 15 bases between them. The CDR3 is 16 amino acids.